This T cell receptor beta chain derives from a study of OX40 agonist ivuxolimab in advanced cancers. The protocol was immunoSEQ multiplex PCR, while the TCRdb copy is restricted to in-frame clones and leaves out a portion. The data contain some 68,000 clones, about nine tenths of them singletons. Notes on this clone: The antigen is undetermined.

This CDR3 has 14 amino acids. Germline V CDR1 and CDR2: LNHDA, SQIVND (reference sequence). The V end lost 7 bases, the J end lost 7 bases, and 19 bases lay between the germline ends. Study-wide points: Blood T cells, both CD4+ and CD8+, expanded clonally by week 6 at 0.1 to 3.0 mg/kg.

V gene TRBV19 combines with J gene TRBJ2-5; D call uncertain. Sequenced here: CD4+ or CD8+ T cells sorted from blood, sampled in a trial of the OX40 agonist ivuxolimab. This receptor was identified in an adult with an advanced solid tumor such as melanoma, head and neck, liver or kidney cancer. The CDR3 coding sequence is TGTGCCAGTACCGACCAGGCGCTTTTGGGGACCCAGTACTTC. As protein: CASTDQALLGTQYF.